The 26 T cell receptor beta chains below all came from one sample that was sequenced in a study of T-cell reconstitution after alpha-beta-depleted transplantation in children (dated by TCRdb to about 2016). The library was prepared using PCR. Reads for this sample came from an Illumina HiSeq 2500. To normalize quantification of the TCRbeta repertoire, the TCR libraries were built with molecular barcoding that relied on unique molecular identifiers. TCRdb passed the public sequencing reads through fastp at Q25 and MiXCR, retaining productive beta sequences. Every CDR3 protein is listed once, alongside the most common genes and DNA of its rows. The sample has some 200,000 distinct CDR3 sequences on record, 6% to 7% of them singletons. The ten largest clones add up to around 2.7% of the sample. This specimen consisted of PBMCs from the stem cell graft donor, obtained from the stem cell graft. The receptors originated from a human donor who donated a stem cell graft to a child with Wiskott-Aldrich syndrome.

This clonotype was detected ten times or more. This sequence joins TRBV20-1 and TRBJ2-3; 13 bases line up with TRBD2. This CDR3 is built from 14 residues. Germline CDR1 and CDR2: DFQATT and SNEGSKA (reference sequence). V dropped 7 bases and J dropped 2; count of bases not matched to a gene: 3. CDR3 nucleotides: TGCAGTGGTGGACTAGCGGGAGCCACAGATACGCAGTATTTT. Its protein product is CSGGLAGATDTQYF.

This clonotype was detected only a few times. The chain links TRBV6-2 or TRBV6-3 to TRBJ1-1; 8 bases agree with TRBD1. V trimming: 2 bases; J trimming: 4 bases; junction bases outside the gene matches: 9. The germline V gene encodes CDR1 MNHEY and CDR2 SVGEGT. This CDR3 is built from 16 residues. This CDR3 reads CASSYPWTGFSTEAFF. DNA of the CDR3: TGTGCCAGCAGTTACCCCTGGACAGGGTTCAGCACTGAAGCTTTCTTT.

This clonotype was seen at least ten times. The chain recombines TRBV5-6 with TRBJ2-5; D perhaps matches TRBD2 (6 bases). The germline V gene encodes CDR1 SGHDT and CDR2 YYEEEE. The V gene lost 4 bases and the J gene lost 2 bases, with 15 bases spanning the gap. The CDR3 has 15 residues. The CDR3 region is CASSQWGVRQETQYF. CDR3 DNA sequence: TGTGCCAGCAGCCAGTGGGGGGTCCGGCAAGAGACCCAGTACTTC.

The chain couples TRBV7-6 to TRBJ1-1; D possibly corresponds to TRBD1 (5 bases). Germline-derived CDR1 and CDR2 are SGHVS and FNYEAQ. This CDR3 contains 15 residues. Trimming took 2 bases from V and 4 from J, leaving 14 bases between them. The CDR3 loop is CASSLYEGFTTEAFF. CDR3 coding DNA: TGTGCCAGCAGCTTATACGAGGGGTTTACCACTGAAGCTTTCTTT.

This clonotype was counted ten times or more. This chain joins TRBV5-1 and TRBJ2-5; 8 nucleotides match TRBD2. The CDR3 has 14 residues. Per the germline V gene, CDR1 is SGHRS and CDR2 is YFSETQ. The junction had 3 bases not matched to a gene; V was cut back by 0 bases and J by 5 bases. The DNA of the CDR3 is TGCGCCAGCAGCTTGGGACTAGCGAGGGAGACCCAGTACTTC. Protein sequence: CASSLGLARETQYF.

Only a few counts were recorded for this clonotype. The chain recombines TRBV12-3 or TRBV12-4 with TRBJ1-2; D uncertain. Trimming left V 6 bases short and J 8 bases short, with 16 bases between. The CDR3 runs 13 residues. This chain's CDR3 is CASRPGPSRGYTF. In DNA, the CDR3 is TGTGCCAGCAGACCGGGCCCCTCGCGAGGCTACACCTTC.

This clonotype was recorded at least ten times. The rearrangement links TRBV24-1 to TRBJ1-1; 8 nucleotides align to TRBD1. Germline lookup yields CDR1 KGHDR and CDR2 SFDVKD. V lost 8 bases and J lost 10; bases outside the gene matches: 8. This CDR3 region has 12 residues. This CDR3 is CATKDRVGGAFF. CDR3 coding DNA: TGTGCCACCAAGGACAGGGTCGGAGGAGCTTTCTTT.

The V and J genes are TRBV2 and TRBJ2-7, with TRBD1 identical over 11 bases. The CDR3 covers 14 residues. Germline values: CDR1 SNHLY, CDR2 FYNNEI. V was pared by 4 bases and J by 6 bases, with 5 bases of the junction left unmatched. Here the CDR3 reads CASSGQGQGVEQYF. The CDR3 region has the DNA TGTGCCAGCAGTGGGCAGGGACAGGGGGTCGAGCAGTACTTC.

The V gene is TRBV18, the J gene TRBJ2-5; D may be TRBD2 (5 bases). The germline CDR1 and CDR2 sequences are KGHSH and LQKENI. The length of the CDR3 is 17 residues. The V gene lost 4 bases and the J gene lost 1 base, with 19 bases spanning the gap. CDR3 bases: TGTGCCAGCTCACTTCCCCGGAGGCAGGCTGCCCAAGAGACCCAGTACTTC. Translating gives CASSLPRRQAAQETQYF.

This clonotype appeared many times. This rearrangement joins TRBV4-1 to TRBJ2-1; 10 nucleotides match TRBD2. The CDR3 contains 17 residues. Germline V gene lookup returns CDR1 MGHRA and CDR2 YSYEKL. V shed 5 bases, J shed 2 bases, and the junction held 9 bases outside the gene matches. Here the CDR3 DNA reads TGCGCCAGCAGCGATGGTAGCGGGAGGATGCCCTACAATGAGCAGTTCTTC. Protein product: CASSDGSGRMPYNEQFF.

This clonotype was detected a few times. CDR3: CASTPTGGADEQYF. As DNA, the CDR3 is TGCGCCAGCACCCCGACGGGGGGCGCGGACGAGCAGTACTTC. The V gene is TRBV5-1, the J gene TRBJ2-7, with D perhaps matching TRBD2 (7 bases). Per the germline V gene, CDR1 is SGHRS and CDR2 is YFSETQ. This CDR3 spans 14 amino acids. Trimming left V 6 bases short and J 5 bases short, with 18 bases between.

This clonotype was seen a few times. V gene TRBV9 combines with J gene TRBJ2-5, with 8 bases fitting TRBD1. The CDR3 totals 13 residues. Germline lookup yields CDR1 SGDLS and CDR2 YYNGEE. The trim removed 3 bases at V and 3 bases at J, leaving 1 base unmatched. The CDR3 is CASSEGQEETQYF. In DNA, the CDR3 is TGTGCCAGCAGCGAGGGACAGGAAGAGACCCAGTACTTC.

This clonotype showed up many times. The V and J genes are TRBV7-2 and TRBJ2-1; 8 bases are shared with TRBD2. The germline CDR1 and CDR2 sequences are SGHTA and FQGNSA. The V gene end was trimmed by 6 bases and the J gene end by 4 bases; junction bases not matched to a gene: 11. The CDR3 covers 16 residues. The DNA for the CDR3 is TGTGCCAGCAGTCCTCGCCTAGCGGGCCAATACAATGAGCAGTTCTTC. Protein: CASSPRLAGQYNEQFF.

The CDR3, as DNA: TGCAGTGCTTTAACAGGACTAGCGGGAAACTACAATGAGCAGTTCTTC. This sequence encodes CSALTGLAGNYNEQFF. V gene TRBV20-1 combines with J gene TRBJ2-1, with 12 bases that match TRBD2. The CDR3 sequence is 16 residues long. The trim removed 5 bases at V and 3 bases at J, leaving 8 bases unmatched. The germline gives CDR1 DFQATT, CDR2 SNEGSKA (reference sequence).

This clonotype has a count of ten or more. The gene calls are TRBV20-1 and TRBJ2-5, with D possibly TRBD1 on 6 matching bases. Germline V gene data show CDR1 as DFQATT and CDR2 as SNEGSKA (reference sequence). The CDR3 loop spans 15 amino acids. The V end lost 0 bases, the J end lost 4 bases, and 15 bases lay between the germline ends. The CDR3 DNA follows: TGCAGTGCTAGAGACAGGGGCGGTGGACCAGAGACCCAGTACTTC. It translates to CSARDRGGGPETQYF.

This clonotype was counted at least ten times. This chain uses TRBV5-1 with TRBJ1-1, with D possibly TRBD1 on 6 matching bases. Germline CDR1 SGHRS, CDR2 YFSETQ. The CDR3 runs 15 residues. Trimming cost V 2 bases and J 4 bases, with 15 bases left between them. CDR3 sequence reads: CASSFDRPPGTEAFF. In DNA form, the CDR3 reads TGCGCCAGCAGCTTCGACAGGCCGCCGGGCACTGAAGCTTTCTTT.

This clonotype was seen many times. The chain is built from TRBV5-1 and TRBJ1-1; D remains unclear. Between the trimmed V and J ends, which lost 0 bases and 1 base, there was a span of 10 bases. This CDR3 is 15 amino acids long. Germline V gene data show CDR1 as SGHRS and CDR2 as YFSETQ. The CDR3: CASSLGQLRNTEAFF. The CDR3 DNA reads TGCGCCAGCAGCTTGGGACAACTACGGAACACTGAAGCTTTCTTT.

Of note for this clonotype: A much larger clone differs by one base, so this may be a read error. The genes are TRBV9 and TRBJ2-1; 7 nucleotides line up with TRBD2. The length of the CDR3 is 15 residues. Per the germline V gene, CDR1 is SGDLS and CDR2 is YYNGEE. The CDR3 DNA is TGTGGCAGCAGCGTAGGCGGGAGTACCTACAATGAGCAGTTCTTC. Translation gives CGSSVGGSTYNEQFF.

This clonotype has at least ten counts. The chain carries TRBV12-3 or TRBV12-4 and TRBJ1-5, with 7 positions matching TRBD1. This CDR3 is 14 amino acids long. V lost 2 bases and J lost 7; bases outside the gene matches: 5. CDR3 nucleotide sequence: TGTGCCAGCAGTTTAAGACAGGGAGGGCAGCCCCAGCATTTT. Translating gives CASSLRQGGQPQHF.

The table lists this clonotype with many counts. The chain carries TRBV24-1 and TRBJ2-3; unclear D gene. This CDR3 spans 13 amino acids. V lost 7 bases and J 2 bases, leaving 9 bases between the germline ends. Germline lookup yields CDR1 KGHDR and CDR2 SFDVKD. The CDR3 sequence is CATSHPSTDTQYF. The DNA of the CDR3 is TGTGCCACCAGCCATCCCTCCACAGATACGCAGTATTTT.

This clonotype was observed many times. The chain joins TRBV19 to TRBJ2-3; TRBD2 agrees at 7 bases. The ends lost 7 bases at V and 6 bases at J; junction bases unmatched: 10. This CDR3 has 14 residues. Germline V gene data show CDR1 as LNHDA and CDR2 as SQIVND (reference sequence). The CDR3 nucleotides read TGTGCCAGTACCCTAAGCGGGGTCGGGGATACGCAGTATTTT. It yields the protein CASTLSGVGDTQYF.

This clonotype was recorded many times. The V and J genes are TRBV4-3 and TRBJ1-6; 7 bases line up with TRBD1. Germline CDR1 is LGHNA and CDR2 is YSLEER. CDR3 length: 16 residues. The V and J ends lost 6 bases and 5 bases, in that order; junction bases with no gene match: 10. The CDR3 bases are TGCGCCAGCAGTCAGATACCGGGACAGAATAATTCACCCCTCCACTTT. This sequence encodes CASSQIPGQNNSPLHF.

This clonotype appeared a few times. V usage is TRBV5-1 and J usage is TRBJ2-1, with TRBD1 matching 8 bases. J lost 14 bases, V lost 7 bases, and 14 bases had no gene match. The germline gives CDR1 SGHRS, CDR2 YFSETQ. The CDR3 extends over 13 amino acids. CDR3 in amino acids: CASGRQQGGEKFF. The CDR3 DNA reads TGCGCCAGCGGACGCCAACAGGGGGGCGAGAAGTTCTTC.

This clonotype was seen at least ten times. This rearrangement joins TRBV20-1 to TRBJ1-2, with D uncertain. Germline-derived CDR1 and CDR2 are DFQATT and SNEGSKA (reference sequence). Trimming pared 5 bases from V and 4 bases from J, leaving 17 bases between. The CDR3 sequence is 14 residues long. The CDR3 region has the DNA TGCAGTGCTGCCCTCTCCGTGAGGGCCTATGGCTACACCTTC. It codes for CSAALSVRAYGYTF.

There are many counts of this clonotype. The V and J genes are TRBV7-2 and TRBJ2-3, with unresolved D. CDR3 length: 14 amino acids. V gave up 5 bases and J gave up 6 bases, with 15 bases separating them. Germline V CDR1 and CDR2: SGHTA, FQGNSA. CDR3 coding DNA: TGTGCCAGCAGCCTCGGGCTCCGTTTTGATACGCAGTATTTT. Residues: CASSLGLRFDTQYF.

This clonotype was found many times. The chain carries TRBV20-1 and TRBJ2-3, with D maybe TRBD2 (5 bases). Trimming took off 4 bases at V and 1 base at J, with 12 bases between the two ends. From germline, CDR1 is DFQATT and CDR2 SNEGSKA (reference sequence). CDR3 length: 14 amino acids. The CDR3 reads CSATVPGGTDTQYF. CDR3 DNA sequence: TGCAGTGCTACCGTCCCCGGGGGCACAGATACGCAGTATTTT.